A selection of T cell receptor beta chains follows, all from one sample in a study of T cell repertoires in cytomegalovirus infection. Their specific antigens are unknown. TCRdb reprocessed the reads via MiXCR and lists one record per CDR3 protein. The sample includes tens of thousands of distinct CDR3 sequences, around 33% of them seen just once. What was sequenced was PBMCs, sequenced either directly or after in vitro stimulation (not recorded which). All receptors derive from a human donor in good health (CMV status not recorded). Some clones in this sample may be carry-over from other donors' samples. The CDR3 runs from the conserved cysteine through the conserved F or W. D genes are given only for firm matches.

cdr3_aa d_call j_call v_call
CASSLPSSYEQYF - TRBJ2-7 TRBV28
CATKGDRGDEQYF TRBD1 TRBJ2-7 TRBV19
CASSYGTSGYTDTQYF TRBD2 TRBJ2-3 TRBV7-9
CASADRSGTEAFF - TRBJ1-1 TRBV12-5
CASSQGGRQPQHF - TRBJ1-5 TRBV7-8
CASSLSPSHNEQFF - TRBJ2-1 TRBV11-1
CSARGSYNEQFF - TRBJ2-1 TRBV20-1
CASSLGPSGSGTGELFF TRBD2 TRBJ2-2 TRBV7-2
CASSSIQGAQETQYF TRBD1 TRBJ2-5 TRBV28
CASSLVTQNIQYF - TRBJ2-4 TRBV11-2
CAINSGTGRYGYTF - TRBJ1-2 TRBV10-3
CASSPPGQGYEQYF TRBD1 TRBJ2-7 TRBV12-3/TRBV12-4
CASSSHQGAGEQYF TRBD1 TRBJ2-7 TRBV7-2
CSARAGSNSGNTIYF - TRBJ1-3 TRBV29-1
CASSFGNNSPLHF - TRBJ1-6 TRBV6-1
CSAPLGGRTGEQYF - TRBJ2-7 TRBV20-1
CASSSSFERVGETQYF - TRBJ2-5 TRBV27
CASSTGTSWYEQYF TRBD2 TRBJ2-7 TRBV6-5
CASSPPGNEKLFF - TRBJ1-4 TRBV18
CASSLDTGDGNTIYF TRBD1 TRBJ1-3 TRBV12-3/TRBV12-4
CASRGAYNEQYF - TRBJ2-7 TRBV12-3/TRBV12-4
CASSLQGIGQPQHF - TRBJ1-5 TRBV7-2
CASRLDSNTEAFF - TRBJ1-1 TRBV5-1
CASSRPGGSTDTQYF - TRBJ2-3 TRBV5-6
CASSLGQHSYNSPLHF - TRBJ1-6 TRBV5-4
CASSEVAVGNTIYF - TRBJ1-3 TRBV2
CASSLSEKLFF - TRBJ1-4 TRBV12-3/TRBV12-4
CASSLTARPATNEKLFF - TRBJ1-4 TRBV7-8